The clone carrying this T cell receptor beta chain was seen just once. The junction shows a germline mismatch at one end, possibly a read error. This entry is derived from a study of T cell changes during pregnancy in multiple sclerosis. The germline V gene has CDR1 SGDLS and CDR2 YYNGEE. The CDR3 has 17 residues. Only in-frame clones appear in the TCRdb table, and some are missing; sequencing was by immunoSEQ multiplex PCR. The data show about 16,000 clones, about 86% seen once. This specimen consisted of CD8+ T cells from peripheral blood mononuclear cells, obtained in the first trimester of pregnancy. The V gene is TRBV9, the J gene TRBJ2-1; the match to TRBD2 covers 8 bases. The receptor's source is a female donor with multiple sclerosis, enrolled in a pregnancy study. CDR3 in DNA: TGTGCCAGCACCGTAGAGGGTTCTAGCGGGCCTAGTAATGAGCAGTTCTTC. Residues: CASTVEGSSGPSNEQFF.